Listed here is a single TCR beta chain. This sample is part of a study of identical twins. Germline V gene sequence: CDR1 MNHEY, CDR2 SMNVEV (reference sequence). V was clipped by 1 base and J by 1 base, with 9 bases between them. This CDR3 contains 15 residues. A universal primer site came from template switching; cDNA carried unique molecular identifiers. TCRdb re-called the 5' RACE reads through MiXCR, storing one row per CDR3 protein. Of around 1.7 million distinct CDR3 sequences detected, about 32% appear once; the ten largest clones hold over 0.25%. The V call is TRBV27, the J call TRBJ2-3, with TRBD2 as a possible D gene (6 bases). This sequence was found in a newborn girl in good health. The sequencing sample was made of cord blood. CDR3 loop: CASSLLPSGTDTQYF. The CDR3 region has the DNA TGTGCCAGCAGTTTATTACCTAGCGGCACAGATACGCAGTATTTT.